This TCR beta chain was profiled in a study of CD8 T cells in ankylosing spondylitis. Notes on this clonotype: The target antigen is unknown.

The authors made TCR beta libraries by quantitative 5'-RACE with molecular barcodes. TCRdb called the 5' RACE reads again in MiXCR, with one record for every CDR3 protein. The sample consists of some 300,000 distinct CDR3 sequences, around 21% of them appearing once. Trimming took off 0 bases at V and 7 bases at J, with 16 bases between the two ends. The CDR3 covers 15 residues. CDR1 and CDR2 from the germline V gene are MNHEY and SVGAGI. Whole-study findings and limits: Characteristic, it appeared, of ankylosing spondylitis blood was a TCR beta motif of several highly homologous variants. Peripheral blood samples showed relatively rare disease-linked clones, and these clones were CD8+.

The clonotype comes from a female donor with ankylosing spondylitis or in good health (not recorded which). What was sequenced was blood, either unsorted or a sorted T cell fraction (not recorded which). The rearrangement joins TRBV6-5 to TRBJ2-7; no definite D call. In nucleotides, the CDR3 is TGTGCCAGCAGTTACTCCGTCAGGCCGCCTGATGAGCAGTACTTC. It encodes CASSYSVRPPDEQYF.